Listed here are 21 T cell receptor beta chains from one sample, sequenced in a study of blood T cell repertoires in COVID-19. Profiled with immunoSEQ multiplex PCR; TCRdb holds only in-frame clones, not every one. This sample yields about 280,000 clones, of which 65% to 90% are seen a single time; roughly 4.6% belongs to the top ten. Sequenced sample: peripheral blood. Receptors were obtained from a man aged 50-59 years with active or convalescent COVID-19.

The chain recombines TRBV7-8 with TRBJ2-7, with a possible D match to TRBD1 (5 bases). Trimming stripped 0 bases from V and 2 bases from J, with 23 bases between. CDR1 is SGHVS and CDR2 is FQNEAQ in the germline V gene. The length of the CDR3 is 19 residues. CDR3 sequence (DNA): TGTGCCAGCAGCTTAGCCGCCCTACAGGAGCCACCGATAACCTACGAGCAGTACTTC. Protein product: CASSLAALQEPPITYEQYF.

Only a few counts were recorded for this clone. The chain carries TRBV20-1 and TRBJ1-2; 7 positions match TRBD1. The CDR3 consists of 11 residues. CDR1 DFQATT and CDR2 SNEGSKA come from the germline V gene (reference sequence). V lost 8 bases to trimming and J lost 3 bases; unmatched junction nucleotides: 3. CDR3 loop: CSTDRDYGYTF. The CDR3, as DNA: TGCAGTACCGACAGGGACTATGGCTACACCTTC.

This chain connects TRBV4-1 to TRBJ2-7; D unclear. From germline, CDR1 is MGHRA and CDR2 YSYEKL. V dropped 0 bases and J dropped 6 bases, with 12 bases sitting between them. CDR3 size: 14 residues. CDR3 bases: TGCGCCAGCAGCCAAGATAGGCGGCCGGGCGAGCAGTACTTC. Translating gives CASSQDRRPGEQYF.

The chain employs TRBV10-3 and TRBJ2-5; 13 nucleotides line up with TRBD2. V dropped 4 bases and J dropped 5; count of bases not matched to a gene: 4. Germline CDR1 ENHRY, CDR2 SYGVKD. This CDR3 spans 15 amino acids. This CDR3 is CAISGLAGGSETQYF. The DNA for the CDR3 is TGTGCCATCAGTGGACTAGCGGGAGGTAGTGAGACCCAGTACTTC.

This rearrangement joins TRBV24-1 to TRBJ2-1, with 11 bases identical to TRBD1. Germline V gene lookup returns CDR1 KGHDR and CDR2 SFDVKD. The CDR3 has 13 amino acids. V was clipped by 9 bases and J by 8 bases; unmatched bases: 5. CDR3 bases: TGTGCCACCCAGACGGGACAGGGGGATGAGCAGTTCTTC. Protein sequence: CATQTGQGDEQFF.

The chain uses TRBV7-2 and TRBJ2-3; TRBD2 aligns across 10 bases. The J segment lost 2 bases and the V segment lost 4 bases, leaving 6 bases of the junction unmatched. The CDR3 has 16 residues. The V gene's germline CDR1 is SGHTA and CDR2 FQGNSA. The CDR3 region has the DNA TGTGCCAGCAGCTCCTTAGCGGGAGGCATCACAGATACGCAGTATTTT. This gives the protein CASSSLAGGITDTQYF.

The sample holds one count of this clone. Here the CDR3 reads CASSQEPGTHSYNEQFF. The CDR3 DNA reads as TGCGCCAGCAGCCAAGAACCCGGGACTCACTCCTACAATGAGCAGTTCTTC. V usage is TRBV4-1 and J usage is TRBJ2-1; D is possibly TRBD2 (6 bases). This CDR3 spans 17 amino acids. The ends were cut back, 0 bases at V and 0 bases at J, with 12 bases in the middle. Germline lookup yields CDR1 MGHRA and CDR2 YSYEKL.

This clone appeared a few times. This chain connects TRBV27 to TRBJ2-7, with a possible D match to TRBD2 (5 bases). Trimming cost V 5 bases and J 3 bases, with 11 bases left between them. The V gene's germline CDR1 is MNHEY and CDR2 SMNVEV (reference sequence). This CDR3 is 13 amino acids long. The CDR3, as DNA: TGTGCCAGCAGTCCCCGGGGTGACTACGAGCAGTACTTC. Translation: CASSPRGDYEQYF.

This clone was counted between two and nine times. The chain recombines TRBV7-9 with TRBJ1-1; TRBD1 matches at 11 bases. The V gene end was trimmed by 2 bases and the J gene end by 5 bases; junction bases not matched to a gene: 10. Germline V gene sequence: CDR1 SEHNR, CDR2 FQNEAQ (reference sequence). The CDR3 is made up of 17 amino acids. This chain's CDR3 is CASSLYPAGTGGTEAFF. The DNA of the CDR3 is TGTGCCAGCAGCTTATACCCCGCCGGGACAGGGGGAACTGAAGCTTTCTTT.

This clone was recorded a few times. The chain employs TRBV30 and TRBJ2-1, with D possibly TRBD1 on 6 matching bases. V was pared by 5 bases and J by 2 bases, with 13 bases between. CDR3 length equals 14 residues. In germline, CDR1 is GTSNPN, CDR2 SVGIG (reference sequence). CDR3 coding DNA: TGTGCCTGGGGCAGGGGCCCTACCTACAATGAGCAGTTCTTC. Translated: CAWGRGPTYNEQFF.

The CDR3 DNA reads TGTGCCAGCAGCAAAACCCGGGGGGGTTTCACGGGACAGGGGGCTGGAGGCTACACCTTC. It is translated as CASSKTRGGFTGQGAGGYTF. The chain links TRBV21-1 to TRBJ1-2; the table's D call, TRBD1, has no DNA check behind it. TRBV21-1 is a recognized pseudogene. CDR3 length: 20 amino acids.

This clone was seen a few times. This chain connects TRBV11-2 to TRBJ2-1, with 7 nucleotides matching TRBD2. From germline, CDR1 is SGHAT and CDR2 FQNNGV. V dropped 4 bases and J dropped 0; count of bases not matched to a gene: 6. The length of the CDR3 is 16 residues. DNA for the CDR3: TGTGCCAGCAGCTCACTAGCGCCCAGCTCCTACAATGAGCAGTTCTTC. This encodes CASSSLAPSSYNEQFF.

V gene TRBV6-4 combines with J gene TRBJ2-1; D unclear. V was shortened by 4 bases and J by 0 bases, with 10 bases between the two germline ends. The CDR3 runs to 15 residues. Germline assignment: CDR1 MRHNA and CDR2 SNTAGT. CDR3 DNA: TGTGCCAGCAGTGCCCTCGGCGGCTCCTACAATGAGCAGTTCTTC. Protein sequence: CASSALGGSYNEQFF.

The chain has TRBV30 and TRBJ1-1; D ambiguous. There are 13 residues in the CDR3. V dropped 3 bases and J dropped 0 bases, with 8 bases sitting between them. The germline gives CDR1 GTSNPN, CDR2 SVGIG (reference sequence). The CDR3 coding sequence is TGTGCCTGGAGGGGCACAATGAACACTGAAGCTTTCTTT. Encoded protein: CAWRGTMNTEAFF.

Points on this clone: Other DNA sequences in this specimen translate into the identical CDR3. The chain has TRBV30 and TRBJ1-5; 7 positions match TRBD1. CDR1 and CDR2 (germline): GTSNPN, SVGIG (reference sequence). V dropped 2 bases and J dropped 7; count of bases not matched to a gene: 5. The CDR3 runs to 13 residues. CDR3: CAWSPTGVQPQHF. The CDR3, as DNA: TGTGCCTGGAGTCCCACAGGGGTGCAGCCCCAGCATTTT.

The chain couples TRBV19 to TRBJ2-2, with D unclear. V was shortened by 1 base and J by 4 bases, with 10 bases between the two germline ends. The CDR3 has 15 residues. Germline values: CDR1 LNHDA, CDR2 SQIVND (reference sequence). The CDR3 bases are TGTGCCAGTAGTATAGCCCCGTCAGGCACCGGGGAGCTGTTTTTT. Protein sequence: CASSIAPSGTGELFF.

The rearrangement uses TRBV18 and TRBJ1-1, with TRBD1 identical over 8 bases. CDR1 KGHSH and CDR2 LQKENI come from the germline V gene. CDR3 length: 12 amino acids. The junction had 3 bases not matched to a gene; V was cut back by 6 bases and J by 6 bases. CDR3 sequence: CASSETGAEAFF. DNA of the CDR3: TGTGCCAGCTCGGAGACAGGGGCTGAAGCTTTCTTT.

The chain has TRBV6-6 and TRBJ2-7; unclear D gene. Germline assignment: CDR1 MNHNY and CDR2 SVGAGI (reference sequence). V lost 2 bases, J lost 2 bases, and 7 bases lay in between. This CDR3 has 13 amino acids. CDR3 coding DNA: TGTGCCAGCAGTTACGAGCGAGCCTACGAGCAGTACTTC. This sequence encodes CASSYERAYEQYF.

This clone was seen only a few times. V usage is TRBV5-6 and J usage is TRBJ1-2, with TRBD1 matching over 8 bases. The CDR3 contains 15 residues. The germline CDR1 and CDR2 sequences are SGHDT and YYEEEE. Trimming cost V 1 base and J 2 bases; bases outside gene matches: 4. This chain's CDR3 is CASSLFRGRNYGYTF. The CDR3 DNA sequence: TGTGCCAGCAGCTTGTTCAGGGGGCGGAACTATGGCTACACCTTC.

The CDR3 loop is CASSYRDSGEKLFF. The DNA of the CDR3 is TGTGCCAGCAGCTACAGGGACAGCGGGGAAAAACTGTTTTTT. This sequence joins TRBV3-1 (or the pseudogene TRBV3-2) and TRBJ1-4; TRBD1 aligns across 7 bases. The CDR3 spans 14 residues. Germline CDR1 reads LGHDT; CDR2 reads YNNKEL (reference sequence). The ends lost 5 bases at V and 8 bases at J; junction bases unmatched: 8.

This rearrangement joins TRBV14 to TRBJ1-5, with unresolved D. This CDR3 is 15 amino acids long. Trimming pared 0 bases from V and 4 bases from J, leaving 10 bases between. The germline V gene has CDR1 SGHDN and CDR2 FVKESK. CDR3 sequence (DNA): TGTGCCAGCAGCCAAGATGGAGGAAGGAATCAGCCCCAGCATTTT. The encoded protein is CASSQDGGRNQPQHF.